Below, one TCR beta chain is given with its context. Its antigen is not known. The data stem from a study of cytomegalovirus exposure and HLA in healthy donors. General observations from the study: Listed as cytomegalovirus-associated were 150 or so TCR beta chains. Rare TCR sequences predominated, though certain public TCRs were found in many donors. Among the CMV-associated chains, three were confirmed in vitro as specific for CMV antigens.

Some clones are missing from TCRdb's copy, which holds only in-frame ones; the method was immunoSEQ multiplex PCR. The data hold approximately 120,000 clones, with about 88% observed a single time. This receptor was identified in a woman aged 18-29 years in good health and CMV-seronegative. The specimen sequenced was PBMCs.

In nucleotides, the CDR3 is TGTGCCAGCAGCGTAGATCCAGGGATGGATGAGCAGTTCTTC. Translation: CASSVDPGMDEQFF. This chain uses TRBV9 with TRBJ2-1; D might be TRBD1 (5 bases). CDR1 is SGDLS and CDR2 is YYNGEE in the germline V gene. V lost 0 bases and J lost 8, with 12 bases in between. This CDR3 is 14 amino acids long.